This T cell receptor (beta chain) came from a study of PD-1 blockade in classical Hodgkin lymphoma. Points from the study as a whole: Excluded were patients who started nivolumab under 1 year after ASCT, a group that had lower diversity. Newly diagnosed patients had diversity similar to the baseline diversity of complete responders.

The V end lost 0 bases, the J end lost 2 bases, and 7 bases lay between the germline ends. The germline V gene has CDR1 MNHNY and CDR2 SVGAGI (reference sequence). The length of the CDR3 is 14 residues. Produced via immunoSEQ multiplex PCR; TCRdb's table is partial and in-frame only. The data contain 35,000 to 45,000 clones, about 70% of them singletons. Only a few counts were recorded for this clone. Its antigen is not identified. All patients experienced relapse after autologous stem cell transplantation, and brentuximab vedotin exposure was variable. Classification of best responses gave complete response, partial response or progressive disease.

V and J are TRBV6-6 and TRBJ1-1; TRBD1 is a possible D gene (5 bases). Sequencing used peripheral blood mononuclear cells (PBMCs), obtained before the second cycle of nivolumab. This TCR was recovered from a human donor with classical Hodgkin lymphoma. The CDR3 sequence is CASSYSTVNTEAFF. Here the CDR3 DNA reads TGTGCCAGCAGTTACTCGACAGTAAACACTGAAGCTTTCTTT.